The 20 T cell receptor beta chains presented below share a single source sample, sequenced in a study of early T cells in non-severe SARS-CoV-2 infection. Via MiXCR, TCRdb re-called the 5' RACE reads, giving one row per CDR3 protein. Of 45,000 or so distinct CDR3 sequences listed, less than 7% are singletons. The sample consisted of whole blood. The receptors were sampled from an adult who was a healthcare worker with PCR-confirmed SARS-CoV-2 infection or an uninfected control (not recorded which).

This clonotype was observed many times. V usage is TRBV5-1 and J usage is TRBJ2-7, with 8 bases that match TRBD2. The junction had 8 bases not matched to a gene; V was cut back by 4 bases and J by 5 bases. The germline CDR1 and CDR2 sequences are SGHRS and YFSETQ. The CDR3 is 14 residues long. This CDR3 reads CASSVAGMVDEQYF. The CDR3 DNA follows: TGCGCCAGCAGCGTAGCGGGGATGGTCGACGAGCAGTACTTC.

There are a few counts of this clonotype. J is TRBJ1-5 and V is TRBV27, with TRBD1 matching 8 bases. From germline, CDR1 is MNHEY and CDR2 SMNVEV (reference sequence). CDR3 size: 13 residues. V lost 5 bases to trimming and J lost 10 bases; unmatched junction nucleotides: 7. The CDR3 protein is CASSIRGPGPQHF. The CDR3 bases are TGTGCCAGCAGTATCAGGGGGCCGGGACCCCAGCATTTT.

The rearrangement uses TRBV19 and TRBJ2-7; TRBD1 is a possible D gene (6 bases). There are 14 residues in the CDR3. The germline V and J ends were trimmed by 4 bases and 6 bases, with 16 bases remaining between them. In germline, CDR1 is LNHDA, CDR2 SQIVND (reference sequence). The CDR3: CASSTLGQSGEQYF. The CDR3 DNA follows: TGTGCCAGTAGTACCTTAGGACAGTCGGGCGAGCAGTACTTC.

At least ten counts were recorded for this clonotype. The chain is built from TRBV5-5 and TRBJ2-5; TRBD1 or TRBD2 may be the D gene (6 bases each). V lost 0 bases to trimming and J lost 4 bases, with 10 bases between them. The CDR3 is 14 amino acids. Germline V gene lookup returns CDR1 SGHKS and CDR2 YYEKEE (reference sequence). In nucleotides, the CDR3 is TGTGCCAGCAGCTTGGAGTGGGGGGCAGAGACCCAGTACTTC. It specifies CASSLEWGAETQYF.

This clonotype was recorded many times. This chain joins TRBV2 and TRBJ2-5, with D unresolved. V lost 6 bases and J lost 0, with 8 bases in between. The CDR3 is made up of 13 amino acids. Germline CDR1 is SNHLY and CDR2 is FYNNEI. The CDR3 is CASRPRYQETQYF. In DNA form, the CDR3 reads TGTGCCAGCAGGCCTCGGTACCAAGAGACCCAGTACTTC.

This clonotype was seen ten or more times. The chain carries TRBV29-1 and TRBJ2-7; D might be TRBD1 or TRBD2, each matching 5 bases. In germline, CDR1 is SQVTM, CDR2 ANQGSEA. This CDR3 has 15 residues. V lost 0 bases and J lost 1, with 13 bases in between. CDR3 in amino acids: CSVEDWRQGSYEQYF. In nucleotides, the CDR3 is TGCAGCGTTGAAGATTGGAGGCAGGGATCCTACGAGCAGTACTTC.

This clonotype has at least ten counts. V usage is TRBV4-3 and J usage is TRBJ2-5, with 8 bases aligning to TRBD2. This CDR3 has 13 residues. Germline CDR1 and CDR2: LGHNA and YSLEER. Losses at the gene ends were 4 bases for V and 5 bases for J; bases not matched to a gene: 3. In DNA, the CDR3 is TGCGCCAGCAGCCTGGGACTAGGGGAGACCCAGTACTTC. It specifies CASSLGLGETQYF.

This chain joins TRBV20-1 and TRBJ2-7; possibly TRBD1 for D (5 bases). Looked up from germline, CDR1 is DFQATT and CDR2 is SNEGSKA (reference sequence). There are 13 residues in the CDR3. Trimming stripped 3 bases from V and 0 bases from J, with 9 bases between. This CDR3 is CSARGPTSYEQYF. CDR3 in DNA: TGCAGTGCTAGGGGGCCTACCTCCTACGAGCAGTACTTC.

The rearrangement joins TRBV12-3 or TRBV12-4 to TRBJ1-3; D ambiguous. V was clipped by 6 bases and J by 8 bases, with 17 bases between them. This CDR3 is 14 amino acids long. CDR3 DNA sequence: TGTGCCAGCAGCCAAGCCACAAAGGGAGACACCATATATTTT. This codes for CASSQATKGDTIYF.

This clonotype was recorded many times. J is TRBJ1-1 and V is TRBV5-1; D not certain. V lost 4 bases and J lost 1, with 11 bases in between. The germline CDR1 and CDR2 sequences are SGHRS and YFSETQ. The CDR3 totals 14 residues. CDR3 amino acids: CASSRGRENTEAFF. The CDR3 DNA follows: TGCGCCAGCAGCCGCGGCCGGGAGAACACTGAAGCTTTCTTT.

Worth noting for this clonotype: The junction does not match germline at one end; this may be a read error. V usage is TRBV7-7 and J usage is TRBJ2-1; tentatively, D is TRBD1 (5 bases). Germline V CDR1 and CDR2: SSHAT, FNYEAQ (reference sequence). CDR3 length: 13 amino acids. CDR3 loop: CASSQDTGNEQFF. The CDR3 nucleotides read TGTGCTAGCAGCCAGGACACTGGTAATGAGCAGTTCTTC.

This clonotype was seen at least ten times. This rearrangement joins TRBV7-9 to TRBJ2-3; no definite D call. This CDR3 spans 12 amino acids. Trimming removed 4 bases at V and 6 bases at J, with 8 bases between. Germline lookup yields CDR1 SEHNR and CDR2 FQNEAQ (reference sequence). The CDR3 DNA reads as TGTGCCAGCAGCTCGGAATGGGATACGCAGTATTTT. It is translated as CASSSEWDTQYF.

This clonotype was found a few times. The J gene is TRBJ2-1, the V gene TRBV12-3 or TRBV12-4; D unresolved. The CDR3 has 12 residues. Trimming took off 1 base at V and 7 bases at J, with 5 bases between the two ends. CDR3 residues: CASSLVANEQFF. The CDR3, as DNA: TGTGCCAGCAGTTTAGTAGCAAATGAGCAGTTCTTC.

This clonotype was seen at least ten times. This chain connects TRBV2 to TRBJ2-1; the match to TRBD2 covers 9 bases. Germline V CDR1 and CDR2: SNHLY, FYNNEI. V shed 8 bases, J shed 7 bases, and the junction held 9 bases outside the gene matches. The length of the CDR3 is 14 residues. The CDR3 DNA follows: TGTGCCAGCGCAGGCGGGGGGGCTGGGAATGAGCAGTTCTTC. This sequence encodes CASAGGGAGNEQFF.

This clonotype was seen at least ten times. CDR3 protein: CASSQSNIGAAFF. The CDR3 bases are TGCGCCAGCAGTCAATCGAACATCGGTGCAGCTTTCTTT. This chain links TRBV23-1 with TRBJ1-1; D unclear. TRBV23-1 is marked as an open reading frame, function uncertain. The CDR3 sequence is 13 residues long. V lost 0 bases to trimming and J lost 10 bases, with 12 bases between them.

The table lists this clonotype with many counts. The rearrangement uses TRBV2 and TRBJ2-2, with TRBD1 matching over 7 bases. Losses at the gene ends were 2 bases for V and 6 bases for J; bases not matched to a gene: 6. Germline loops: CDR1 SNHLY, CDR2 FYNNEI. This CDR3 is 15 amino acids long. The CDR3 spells CASSERGQFAGELFF. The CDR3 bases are TGTGCCAGCAGTGAAAGGGGACAGTTCGCCGGGGAGCTGTTTTTT. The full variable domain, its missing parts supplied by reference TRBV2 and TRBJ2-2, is EPEVTQTPSHQVTQMGQEVILRCVPISNHLYFYWYRQILGQKVEFLVSFYNNEISEKSEIFDDQFSVERPDGSNFTLKIRSTKLEDSAMYFCASSERGQFAGELFFGEGSRLTVL.

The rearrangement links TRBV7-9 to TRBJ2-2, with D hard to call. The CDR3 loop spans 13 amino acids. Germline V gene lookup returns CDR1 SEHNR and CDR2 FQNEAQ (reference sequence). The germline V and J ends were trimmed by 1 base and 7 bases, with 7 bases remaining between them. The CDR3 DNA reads TGTGCCAGCAGCTTAGTAGAGCGCGGGGAGCTGTTTTTT. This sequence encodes CASSLVERGELFF.

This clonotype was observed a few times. The CDR3 DNA reads TGTGCCACCAGTGCGGCGTCTAGCGGGGGGTACCGGGATACGCAGTATTTT. It translates to CATSAASSGGYRDTQYF. The chain is built from TRBV24-1 and TRBJ2-3; 11 bases match TRBD2. Trimming at V came to 5 bases and at J to 6 bases, leaving 12 bases not matched to a gene. The CDR3 consists of 17 residues. Germline CDR1 reads KGHDR; CDR2 reads SFDVKD.

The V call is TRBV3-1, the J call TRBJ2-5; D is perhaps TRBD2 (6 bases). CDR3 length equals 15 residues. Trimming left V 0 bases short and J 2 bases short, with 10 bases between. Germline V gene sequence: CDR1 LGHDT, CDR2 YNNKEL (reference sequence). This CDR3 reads CASSQDGDLQETQYF. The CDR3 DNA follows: TGTGCCAGCAGCCAAGATGGGGACTTACAAGAGACCCAGTACTTC.

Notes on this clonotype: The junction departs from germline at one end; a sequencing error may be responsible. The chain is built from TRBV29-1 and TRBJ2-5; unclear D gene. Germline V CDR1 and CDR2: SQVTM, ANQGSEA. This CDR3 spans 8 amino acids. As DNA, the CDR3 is TGCAGCGTTGAAGATGGTCACTTC. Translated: CSVEDGHF.